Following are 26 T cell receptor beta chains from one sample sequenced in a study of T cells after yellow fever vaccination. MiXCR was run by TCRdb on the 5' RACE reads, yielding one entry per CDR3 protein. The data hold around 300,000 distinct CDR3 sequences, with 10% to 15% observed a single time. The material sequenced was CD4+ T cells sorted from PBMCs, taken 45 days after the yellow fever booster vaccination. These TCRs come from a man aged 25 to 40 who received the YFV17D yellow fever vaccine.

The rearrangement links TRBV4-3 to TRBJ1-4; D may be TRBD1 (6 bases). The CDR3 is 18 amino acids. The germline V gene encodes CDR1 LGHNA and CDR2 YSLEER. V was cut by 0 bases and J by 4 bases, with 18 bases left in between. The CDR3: CASSQDRGNGGLNEKLFF. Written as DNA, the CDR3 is TGCGCCAGCAGCCAAGATAGGGGGAACGGCGGACTTAATGAAAAACTGTTTTTT.

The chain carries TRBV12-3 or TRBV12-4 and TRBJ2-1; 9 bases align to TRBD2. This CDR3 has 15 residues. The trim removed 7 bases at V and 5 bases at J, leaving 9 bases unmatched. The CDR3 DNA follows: TGTGCCAGCATTCTAACCGGGACTAGCCACAATGAGCAGTTCTTC. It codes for CASILTGTSHNEQFF.

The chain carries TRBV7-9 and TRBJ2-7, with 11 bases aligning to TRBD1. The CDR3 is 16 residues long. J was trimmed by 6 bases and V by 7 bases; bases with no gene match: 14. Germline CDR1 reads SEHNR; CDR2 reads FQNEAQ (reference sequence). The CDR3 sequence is CASNQGLGQGVAEQYF. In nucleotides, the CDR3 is TGTGCCAGCAACCAGGGGTTGGGACAGGGGGTTGCCGAGCAGTACTTC.

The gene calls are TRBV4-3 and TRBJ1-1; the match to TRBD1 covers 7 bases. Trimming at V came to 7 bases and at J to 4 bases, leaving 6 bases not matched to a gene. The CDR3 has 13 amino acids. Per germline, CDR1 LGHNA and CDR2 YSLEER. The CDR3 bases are TGCGCCAGCACCACAGGGGTTGGCACTGAAGCTTTCTTT. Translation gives CASTTGVGTEAFF.

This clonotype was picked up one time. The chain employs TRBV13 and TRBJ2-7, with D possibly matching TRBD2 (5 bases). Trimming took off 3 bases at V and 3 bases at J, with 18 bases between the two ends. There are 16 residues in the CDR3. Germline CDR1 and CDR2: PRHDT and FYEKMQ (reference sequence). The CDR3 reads CASSFSTTRRGYEQYF. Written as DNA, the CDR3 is TGTGCCAGCAGCTTCAGCACAACTCGACGGGGCTACGAGCAGTACTTC. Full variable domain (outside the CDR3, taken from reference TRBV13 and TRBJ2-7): AAGVIQSPRHLIKEKRETATLKCYPIPRHDTVYWYQQGPGQDPQFLISFYEKMQSDKGSIPDRFSAQQFSDYHSELNMSSLELGDSALYFCASSFSTTRRGYEQYFGPGTRLTVT.

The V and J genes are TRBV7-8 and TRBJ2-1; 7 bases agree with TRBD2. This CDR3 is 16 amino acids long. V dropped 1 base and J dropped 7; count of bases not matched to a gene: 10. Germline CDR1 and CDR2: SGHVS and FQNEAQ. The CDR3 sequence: CASSLDRDGGWNEQFF. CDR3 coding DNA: TGTGCCAGCAGCTTAGATCGGGACGGGGGGTGGAATGAGCAGTTCTTC.

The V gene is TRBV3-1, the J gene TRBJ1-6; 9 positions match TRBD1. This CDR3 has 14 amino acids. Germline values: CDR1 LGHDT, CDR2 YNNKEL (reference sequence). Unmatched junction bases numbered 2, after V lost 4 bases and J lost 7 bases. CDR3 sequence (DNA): TGTGCCAGCAGCCCGGGGACAGGGAATTCACCCCTCCACTTT. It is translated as CASSPGTGNSPLHF.

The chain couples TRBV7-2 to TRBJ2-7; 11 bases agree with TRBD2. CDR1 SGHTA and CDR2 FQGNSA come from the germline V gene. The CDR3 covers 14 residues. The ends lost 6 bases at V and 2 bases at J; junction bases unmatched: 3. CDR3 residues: CASRRLAGTYEQYF. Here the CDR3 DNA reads TGTGCCAGCAGAAGACTAGCGGGAACCTACGAGCAGTACTTC.

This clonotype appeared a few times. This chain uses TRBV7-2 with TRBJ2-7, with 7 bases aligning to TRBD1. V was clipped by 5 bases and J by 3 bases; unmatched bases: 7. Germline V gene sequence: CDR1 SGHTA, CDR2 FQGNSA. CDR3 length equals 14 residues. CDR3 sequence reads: CASSPRQGVYEQYF. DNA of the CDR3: TGTGCCAGCAGCCCGAGACAGGGAGTCTACGAGCAGTACTTC.

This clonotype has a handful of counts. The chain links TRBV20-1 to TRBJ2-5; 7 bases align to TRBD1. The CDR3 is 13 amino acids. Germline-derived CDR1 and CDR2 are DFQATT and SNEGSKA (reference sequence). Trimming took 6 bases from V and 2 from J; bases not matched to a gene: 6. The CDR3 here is CSAPDRTQETQYF. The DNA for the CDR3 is TGCAGTGCACCGGACAGGACGCAAGAGACCCAGTACTTC.

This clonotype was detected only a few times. The chain's CDR3 is CASSSPTGGRTDTQYF. For the CDR3, the DNA is TGTGCCAGCAGCTCCCCGACAGGGGGCAGAACAGATACGCAGTATTTT. The V call is TRBV7-3, the J call TRBJ2-3; 10 nucleotides line up with TRBD1. After removal of 4 bases from V and 3 bases from J, the junction contained 7 bases not matched to a gene. CDR1 and CDR2 (germline): SGHTA, FQGTGA. The CDR3 totals 16 residues.

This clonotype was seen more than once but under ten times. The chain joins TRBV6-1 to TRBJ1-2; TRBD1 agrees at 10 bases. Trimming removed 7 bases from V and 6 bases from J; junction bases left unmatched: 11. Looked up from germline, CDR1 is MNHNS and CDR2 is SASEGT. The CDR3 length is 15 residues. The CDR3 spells CASTGRDRGRDGYTF. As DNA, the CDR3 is TGTGCCAGCACAGGTCGTGACAGGGGGCGCGATGGCTACACCTTC.

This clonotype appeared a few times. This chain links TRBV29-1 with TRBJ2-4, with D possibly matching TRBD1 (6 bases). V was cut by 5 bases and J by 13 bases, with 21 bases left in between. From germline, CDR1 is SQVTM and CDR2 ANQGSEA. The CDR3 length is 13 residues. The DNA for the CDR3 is TGCAGCGTTCCCCTCTCGACAGGTTTGATGCAGTACTTC. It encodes CSVPLSTGLMQYF.

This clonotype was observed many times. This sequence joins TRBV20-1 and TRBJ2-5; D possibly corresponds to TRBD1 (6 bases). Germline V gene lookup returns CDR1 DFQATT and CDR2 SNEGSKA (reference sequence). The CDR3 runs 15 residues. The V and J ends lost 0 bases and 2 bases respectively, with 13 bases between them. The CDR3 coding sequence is TGCAGTGCTAGAGACAACAGGGTACCTCAAGAGACCCAGTACTTC. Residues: CSARDNRVPQETQYF.

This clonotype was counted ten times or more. This CDR3 reads CASSPSGLKNGEQFF. The CDR3 DNA sequence: TGCGCCAGCAGTCCTTCGGGACTGAAAAACGGTGAGCAGTTCTTC. The chain is built from TRBV5-1 and TRBJ2-1; a possible D gene is TRBD2 (6 bases). Trimming cost V 5 bases and J 9 bases, with 21 bases left between them. This CDR3 is built from 15 residues. Germline CDR1 and CDR2: SGHRS and YFSETQ.

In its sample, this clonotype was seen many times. CDR3 DNA: TGTGCCATCAGTGAGTCAGCAGGGAGGACCGGGGAGCTGTTTTTT. Translated, it gives CAISESAGRTGELFF. The chain links TRBV10-3 to TRBJ2-2; maybe TRBD2 (6 bases). V lost 0 bases and J lost 5, with 10 bases in between. The CDR3 sequence is 15 residues long. The germline CDR1 and CDR2 sequences are ENHRY and SYGVKD.

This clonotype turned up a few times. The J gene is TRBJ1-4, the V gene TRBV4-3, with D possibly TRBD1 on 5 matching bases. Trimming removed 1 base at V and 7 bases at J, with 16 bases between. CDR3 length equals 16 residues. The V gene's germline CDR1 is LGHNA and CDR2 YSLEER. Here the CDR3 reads CASSQVGAGGGEKLFF. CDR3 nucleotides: TGCGCCAGCAGCCAAGTTGGAGCTGGGGGGGGTGAAAAACTGTTTTTT.

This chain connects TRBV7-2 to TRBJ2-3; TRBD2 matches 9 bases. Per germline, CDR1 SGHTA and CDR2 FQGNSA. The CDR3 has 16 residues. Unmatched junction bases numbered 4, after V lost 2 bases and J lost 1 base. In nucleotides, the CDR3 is TGTGCCAGCAGCTTAAGGGGCGGGGGGGGCACAGATACGCAGTATTTT. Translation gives CASSLRGGGGTDTQYF.

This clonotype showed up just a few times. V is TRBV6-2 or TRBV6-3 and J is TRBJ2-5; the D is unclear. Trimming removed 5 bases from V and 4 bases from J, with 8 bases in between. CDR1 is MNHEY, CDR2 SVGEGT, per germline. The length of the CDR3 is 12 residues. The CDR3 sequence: CASSRTPETQYF. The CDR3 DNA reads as TGTGCCAGCAGTAGGACCCCAGAGACCCAGTACTTC.

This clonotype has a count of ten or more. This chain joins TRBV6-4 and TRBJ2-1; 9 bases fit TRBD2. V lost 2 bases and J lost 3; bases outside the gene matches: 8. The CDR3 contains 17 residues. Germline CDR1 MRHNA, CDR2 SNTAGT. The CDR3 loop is CASSDGGRALFYNEQFF. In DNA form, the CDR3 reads TGTGCCAGCAGTGACGGCGGGAGGGCCCTCTTCTACAATGAGCAGTTCTTC.

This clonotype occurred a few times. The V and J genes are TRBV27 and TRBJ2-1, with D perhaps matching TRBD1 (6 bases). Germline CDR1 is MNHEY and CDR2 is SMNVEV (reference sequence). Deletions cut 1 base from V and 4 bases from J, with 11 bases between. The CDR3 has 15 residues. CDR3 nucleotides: TGTGCCAGCAGTTTATGGGACACCACGTACAATGAGCAGTTCTTC. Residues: CASSLWDTTYNEQFF.

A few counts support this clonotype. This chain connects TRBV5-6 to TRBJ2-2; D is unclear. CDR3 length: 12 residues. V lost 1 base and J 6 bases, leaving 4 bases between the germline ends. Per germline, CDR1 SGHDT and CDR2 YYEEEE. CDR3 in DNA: TGTGCCAGCAGCTTGCGCCCCGGGGAGCTGTTTTTT. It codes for CASSLRPGELFF.

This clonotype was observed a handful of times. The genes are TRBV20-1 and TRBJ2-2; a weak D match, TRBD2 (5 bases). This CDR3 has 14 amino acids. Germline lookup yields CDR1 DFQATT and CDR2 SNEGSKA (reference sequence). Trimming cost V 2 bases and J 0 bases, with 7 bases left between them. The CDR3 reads CSARPGTNTGELFF. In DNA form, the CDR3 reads TGCAGTGCTAGACCGGGAACGAACACCGGGGAGCTGTTTTTT.

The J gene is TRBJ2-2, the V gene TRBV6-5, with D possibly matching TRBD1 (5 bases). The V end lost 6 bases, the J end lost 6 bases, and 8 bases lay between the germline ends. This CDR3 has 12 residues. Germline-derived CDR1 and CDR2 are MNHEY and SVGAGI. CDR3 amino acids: CASSRVAGELFF. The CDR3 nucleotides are TGTGCCAGCAGCAGGGTTGCCGGGGAGCTGTTTTTT.

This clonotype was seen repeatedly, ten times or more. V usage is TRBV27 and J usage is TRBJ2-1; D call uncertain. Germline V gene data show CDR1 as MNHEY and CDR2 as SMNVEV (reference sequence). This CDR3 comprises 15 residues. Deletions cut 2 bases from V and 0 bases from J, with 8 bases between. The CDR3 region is CASSLVRSSYNEQFF. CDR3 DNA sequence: TGTGCCAGCAGTTTAGTGCGGAGCTCCTACAATGAGCAGTTCTTC.

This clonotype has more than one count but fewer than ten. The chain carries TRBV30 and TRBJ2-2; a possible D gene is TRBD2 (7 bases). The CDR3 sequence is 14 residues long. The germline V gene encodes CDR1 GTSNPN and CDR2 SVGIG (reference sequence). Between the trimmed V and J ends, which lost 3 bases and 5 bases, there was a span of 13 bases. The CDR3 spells CAWRSGTMTGELFF. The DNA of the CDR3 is TGTGCCTGGAGGAGCGGGACAATGACCGGGGAGCTGTTTTTT.